The present entry profiles one TCR beta chain with its context. Original analysis: Nucleated cell counts were estimated from reference gene primer amplification. Measured with immunoSEQ multiplex PCR; TCRdb has only the in-frame clones, and not every one. V, J and clone size are taken as reported in that table, and D and trimming were inferred from the DNA itself. The sample holds approximately 250,000 clones, 86% seen once. The data were obtained in a study of blood T cell repertoires in COVID-19. Study background: The samples span acute and convalescent COVID-19 from the United States, Italy and Spain. T cells, B-cell-depleted T cells, or PBMCs supplied cDNA or gDNA.

CDR1 and CDR2 from the germline V gene are DFQATT and SNEGSKA (reference sequence). There are 13 residues in the CDR3. V was clipped by 6 bases and J by 6 bases; unmatched bases: 7. The source of this sequence is a woman aged 55-69 years who had recovered from COVID-19. Sequences were obtained from peripheral blood. This chain joins TRBV20-1 and TRBJ1-2, with 10 bases fitting TRBD1. Here the CDR3 DNA reads TGCAGTGCAAGTCTCGGGACAGGGGATGGCTACACCTTC. This translates into CSASLGTGDGYTF.